These 8 T cell receptor beta chains originate from one sample sequenced in a study of shared T cell receptors in the human thymus. TCRdb's copy holds only in-frame clones and misses some; the assay was immunoSEQ multiplex PCR. Of hundreds of thousands of clones detected, roughly 90% appear once; the ten largest clones hold around 0.01%. These same data were also listed under a study on human thymus T cells.

Sequences were obtained from thymocytes. These receptors all stem from a boy younger than two with a congenital heart defect.

In its sample, this clone was seen a few times. The chain combines TRBV7-2 with TRBJ1-3; TRBD1 matches 8 bases. CDR1 and CDR2 (germline): SGHTA, FQGNSA. Trimming removed 5 bases from V and 3 bases from J; junction bases left unmatched: 9. The CDR3 is 16 residues long. The CDR3 loop is CASSLEGQVFGNTIYF. In nucleotides, the CDR3 is TGTGCCAGCAGCCTAGAGGGACAGGTCTTTGGAAACACCATATATTTT. The variable domain in full, completed from reference TRBV7-2 and TRBJ1-3, reads GAGVSQSPSNKVTEKGKDVELRCDPISGHTALYWYRQSLGQGLEFLIYFQGNSAPDKSGLPSDRFSAERTGGSVSTLTIQRTQQEDSAVYLCASSLEGQVFGNTIYFGEGSWLTVV.

The V and J genes are TRBV30 and TRBJ2-2; TRBD1 matches at 8 bases. The V gene end was trimmed by 0 bases and the J gene end by 4 bases; junction bases not matched to a gene: 10. CDR1 is GTSNPN and CDR2 is SVGIG in the germline V gene (reference sequence). This CDR3 is built from 17 residues. CDR3: CAWSVHGQGPSTGELFF. DNA for the CDR3: TGTGCCTGGAGTGTACACGGACAGGGCCCCAGCACCGGGGAGCTGTTTTTT.

The table lists this clone with a count of one. In the same sample, other DNA sequences code for this CDR3. The J gene is TRBJ2-3, the V gene TRBV4-1; TRBD2 matches 8 bases. CDR1 and CDR2 (germline): MGHRA, YSYEKL. Trimming at V came to 3 bases and at J to 3 bases, leaving 5 bases not matched to a gene. This CDR3 has 15 amino acids. The CDR3 protein is CASSQAAGGTDTQYF. The DNA for the CDR3 is TGCGCCAGCAGCCAGGCCGCGGGGGGAACAGATACGCAGTATTTT.

The rearrangement joins TRBV27 to TRBJ1-2; 8 nucleotides agree with TRBD1. V was pared by 3 bases and J by 8 bases, with 5 bases of the junction left unmatched. CDR1 and CDR2 (germline): MNHEY, SMNVEV (reference sequence). This CDR3 has 13 residues. DNA for the CDR3: TGTGCCAGCAGTTTGGCAGGGGGCGAGGGCTACACCTTC. Amino acid sequence: CASSLAGGEGYTF.

This chain connects TRBV5-1 to TRBJ2-1; no clear D. Germline CDR1 reads SGHRS; CDR2 reads YFSETQ. This CDR3 has 14 amino acids. V was trimmed by 1 base and J by 5 bases, leaving 10 bases between them. CDR3 region: CASSLPKIHNEQFF. In DNA form, the CDR3 reads TGCGCCAGCAGCTTGCCTAAAATACACAATGAGCAGTTCTTC. Together with reference TRBV5-1 and TRBJ2-1, the CDR3 gives the full variable domain: KAGVTQTPRYLIKTRGQQVTLSCSPISGHRSVSWYQQTPGQGLQFLFEYFSETQRNKGNFPGRFSGRQFSNSRSEMNVSTLELGDSALYLCASSLPKIHNEQFFGPGTRLTVL.

CDR3 amino acids: CASTPGTGYEQYF. The DNA for the CDR3 is TGTGCCAGCACCCCTGGGACAGGCTACGAGCAGTACTTC. This sequence joins TRBV6-1 and TRBJ2-7; 8 bases are a match to TRBD1. There are 13 residues in the CDR3. The J segment lost 3 bases and the V segment lost 7 bases, leaving 5 bases of the junction unmatched. The germline V gene has CDR1 MNHNS and CDR2 SASEGT.

The count of this clone is one. The chain uses TRBV30 and TRBJ2-3, with 9 bases matching TRBD2. Germline values: CDR1 GTSNPN, CDR2 SVGIG (reference sequence). The junction had 9 bases not matched to a gene; V was cut back by 3 bases and J by 5 bases. The CDR3 is 15 residues long. The CDR3: CAWRVIAGVIDTQYF. CDR3 nucleotide sequence: TGTGCCTGGAGAGTAATAGCGGGAGTGATAGATACGCAGTATTTT.

The CDR3 here is CASSRDRGRRNQPQHF. As DNA, the CDR3 is TGTGCCAGCAGCCGGGACAGGGGGCGTCGCAATCAGCCCCAGCATTTT. The rearrangement links TRBV7-8 to TRBJ1-5; 12 bases are shared with TRBD1. This CDR3 comprises 16 residues. In germline, CDR1 is SGHVS, CDR2 FQNEAQ. V shed 5 bases and J 2 bases; nucleotides not matched to a gene: 4.